This entry concerns a single T cell receptor (beta chain). Its specificity is not known. The ends lost 4 bases at V and 7 bases at J; junction bases unmatched: 7. CDR1 and CDR2 from the germline V gene are SGHVS and FNYEAQ. This CDR3 comprises 13 residues. The source of the sample is a study of cytomegalovirus exposure and HLA in healthy donors. The study ran its PCR with 60 Vbeta and 13 Jbeta primers. Data came from immunoSEQ multiplex PCR; TCRdb stores just in-frame clones and leaves some out. The table shows about 150,000 clones, with about 84% occurring only once. Study-wide results and limits: Within a later analysis, the majority of CMV-associated TCR beta chains appeared HLA-restricted.

Sequenced input: PBMCs. The chain combines TRBV7-6 with TRBJ2-7; 7 positions match TRBD1. This receptor was taken from a man between 45 and 60 years old in good health and CMV-seropositive. The CDR3 DNA sequence: TGTGCCAGCAGCTCCTACAGGGGTTGGGAGCAGTACTTC. Amino acid sequence: CASSSYRGWEQYF.